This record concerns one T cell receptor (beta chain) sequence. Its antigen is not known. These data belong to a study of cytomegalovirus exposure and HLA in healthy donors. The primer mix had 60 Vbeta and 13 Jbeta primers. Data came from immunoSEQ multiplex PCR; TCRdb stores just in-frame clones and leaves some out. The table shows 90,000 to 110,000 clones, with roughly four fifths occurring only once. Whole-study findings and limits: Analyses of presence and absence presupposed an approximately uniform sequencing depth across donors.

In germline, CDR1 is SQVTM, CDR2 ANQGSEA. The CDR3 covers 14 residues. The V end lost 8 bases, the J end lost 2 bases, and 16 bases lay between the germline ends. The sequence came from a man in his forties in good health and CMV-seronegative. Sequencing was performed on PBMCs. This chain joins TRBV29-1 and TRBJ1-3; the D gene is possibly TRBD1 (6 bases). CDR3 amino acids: CSTWTATTGNTIYF. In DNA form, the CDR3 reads TGCAGCACTTGGACAGCGACAACTGGAAACACCATATATTTT. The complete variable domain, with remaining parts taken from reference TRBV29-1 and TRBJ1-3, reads SAVISQKPSRDICQRGTSLTIQCQVDSQVTMMFWYRQQPGQSLTLIATANQGSEATYESGFVIDKFPISRPNLTFSTLTVSNMSPEDSSIYLCSTWTATTGNTIYFGEGSWLTVV.